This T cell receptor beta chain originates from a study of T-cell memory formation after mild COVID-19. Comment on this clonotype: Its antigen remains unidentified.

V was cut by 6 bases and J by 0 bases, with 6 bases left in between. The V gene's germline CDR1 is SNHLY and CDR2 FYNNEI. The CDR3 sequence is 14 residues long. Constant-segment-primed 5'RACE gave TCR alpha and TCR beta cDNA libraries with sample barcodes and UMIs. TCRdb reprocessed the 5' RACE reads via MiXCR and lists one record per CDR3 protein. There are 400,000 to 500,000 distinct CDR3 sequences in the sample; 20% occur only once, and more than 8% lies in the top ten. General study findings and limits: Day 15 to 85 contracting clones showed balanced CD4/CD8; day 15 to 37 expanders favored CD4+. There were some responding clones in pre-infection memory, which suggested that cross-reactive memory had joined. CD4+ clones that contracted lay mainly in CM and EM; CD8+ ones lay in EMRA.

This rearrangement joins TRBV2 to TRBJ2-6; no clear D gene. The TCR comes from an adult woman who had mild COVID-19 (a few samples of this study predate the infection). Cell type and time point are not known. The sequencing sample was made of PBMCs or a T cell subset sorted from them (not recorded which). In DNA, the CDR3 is TGTGCCAGCAGAAGCTACTCTGGGGCCAACGTCCTGACTTTC. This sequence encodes CASRSYSGANVLTF.